The entry that follows covers one T cell receptor (beta chain) sequence. What it recognizes is unknown. Some clones are missing from TCRdb's copy, which holds only in-frame ones; the method was immunoSEQ multiplex PCR. Of approximately 75,000 clones detected, 78% appear once; the ten largest clones hold under 9%. The data were obtained in a study of radiotherapy plus CTLA-4 blockade in lung cancer. Treatment of patients with chemo-refractory metastatic non-small-cell lung cancer consisted of focal radiation plus CTLA-4 blockade with ipilimumab. Study results and caveats: Subsequent to radiotherapy plus ipilimumab, tumor-derived TCR clones underwent expansion in blood. Early blood T cell clone changes and increased post-radiation serum interferon-beta were reportedly the strongest response predictors.

The receptor's source is a human donor with non-small cell lung cancer who had a complete response to radiotherapy plus ipilimumab. The input for sequencing was peripheral blood, taken from a patient treated with radiotherapy plus ipilimumab.

CDR3 bases: TGCGCCAGCAGCCAAGATACCACTGACTCCTACAATGAGCAGTTCTTC. Its protein is CASSQDTTDSYNEQFF. The chain combines TRBV4-3 with TRBJ2-1; no definite D call. The V end lost 0 bases, the J end lost 0 bases, and 9 bases lay between the germline ends. This CDR3 is 16 amino acids long. Germline loops: CDR1 LGHNA, CDR2 YSLEER.